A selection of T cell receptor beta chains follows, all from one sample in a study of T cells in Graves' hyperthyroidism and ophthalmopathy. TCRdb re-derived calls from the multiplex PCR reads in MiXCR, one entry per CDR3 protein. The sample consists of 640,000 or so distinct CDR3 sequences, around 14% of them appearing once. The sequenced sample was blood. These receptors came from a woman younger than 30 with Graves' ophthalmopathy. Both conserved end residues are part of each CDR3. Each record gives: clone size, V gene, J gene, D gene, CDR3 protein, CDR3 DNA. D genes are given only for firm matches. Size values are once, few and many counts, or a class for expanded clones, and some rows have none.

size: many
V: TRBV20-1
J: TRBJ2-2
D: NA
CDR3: CSASTPAGTGELFF
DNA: TGCAGTGCTTCTACACCTGCAGGGACCGGGGAGCTGTTTTTT

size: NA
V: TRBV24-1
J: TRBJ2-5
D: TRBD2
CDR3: CATPRCRLAGGETQYF
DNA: TGTGCCACCCCGCGTTGTAGACTAGCGGGAGGGGAGACCCAGTACTTC

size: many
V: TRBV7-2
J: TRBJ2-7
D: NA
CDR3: CASSPQDSLAYEQYF
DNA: TGTGCCAGCAGCCCCCAGGACAGCCTGGCGTACGAGCAGTACTTC

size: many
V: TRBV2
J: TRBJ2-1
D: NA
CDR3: CASRRDTPYNEQFF
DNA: TGTGCCAGCAGGAGGGACACACCCTACAATGAGCAGTTCTTC

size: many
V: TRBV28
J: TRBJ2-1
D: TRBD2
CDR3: CASSSPVAGAYNEQFF
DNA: TGTGCCAGCAGTTCCCCCGTAGCGGGAGCCTACAATGAGCAGTTCTTC

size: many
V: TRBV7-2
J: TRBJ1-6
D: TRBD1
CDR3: CASSLSRTGGPSLHF
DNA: TGTGCCAGCAGCTTATCCCGGACAGGGGGTCCCTCCCTCCACTTT

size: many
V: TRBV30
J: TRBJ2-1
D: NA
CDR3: CACRGLGINEQFF
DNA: TGTGCCTGTCGAGGGCTAGGAATTAATGAGCAGTTCTTC

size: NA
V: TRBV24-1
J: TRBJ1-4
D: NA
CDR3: CATRGRGANEKLFF
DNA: TGTGCCACCAGAGGAAGGGGGGCTAATGAAAAACTGTTTTTT

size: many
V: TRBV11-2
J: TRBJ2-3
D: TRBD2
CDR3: CASSFRLAGGSDTQYF
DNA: TGTGCCAGCAGCTTCCGCCTAGCGGGAGGGTCAGATACGCAGTATTTT

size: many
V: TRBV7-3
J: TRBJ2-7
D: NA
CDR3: CASSSNPAQGIYEQYF
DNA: TGTGCCAGCAGCTCCAACCCCGCCCAGGGGATCTACGAGCAGTACTTC

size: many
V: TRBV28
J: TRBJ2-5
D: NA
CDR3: CASSYPRVETQYF
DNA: TGTGCCAGCAGTTACCCCCGGGTTGAGACCCAGTACTTC

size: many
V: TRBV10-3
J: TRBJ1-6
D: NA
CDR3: CAISGRQPATYNSPLHF
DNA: TGTGCCATCAGTGGGCGACAGCCGGCCACCTATAATTCACCCCTCCACTTT